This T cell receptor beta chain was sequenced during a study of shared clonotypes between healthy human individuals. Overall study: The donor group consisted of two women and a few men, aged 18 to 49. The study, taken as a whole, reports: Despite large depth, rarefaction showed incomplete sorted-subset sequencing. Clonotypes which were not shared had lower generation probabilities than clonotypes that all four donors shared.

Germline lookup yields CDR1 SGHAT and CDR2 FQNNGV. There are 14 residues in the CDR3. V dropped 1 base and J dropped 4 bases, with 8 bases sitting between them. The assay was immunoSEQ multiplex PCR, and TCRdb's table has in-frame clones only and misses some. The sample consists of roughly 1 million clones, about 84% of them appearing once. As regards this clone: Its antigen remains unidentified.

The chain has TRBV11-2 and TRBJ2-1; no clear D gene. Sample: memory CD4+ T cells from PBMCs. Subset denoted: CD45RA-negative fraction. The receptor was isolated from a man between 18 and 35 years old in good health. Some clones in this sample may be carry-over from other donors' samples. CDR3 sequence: CASSLARRYNEQFF. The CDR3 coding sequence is TGTGCCAGCAGCTTAGCCAGAAGGTACAATGAGCAGTTCTTC.